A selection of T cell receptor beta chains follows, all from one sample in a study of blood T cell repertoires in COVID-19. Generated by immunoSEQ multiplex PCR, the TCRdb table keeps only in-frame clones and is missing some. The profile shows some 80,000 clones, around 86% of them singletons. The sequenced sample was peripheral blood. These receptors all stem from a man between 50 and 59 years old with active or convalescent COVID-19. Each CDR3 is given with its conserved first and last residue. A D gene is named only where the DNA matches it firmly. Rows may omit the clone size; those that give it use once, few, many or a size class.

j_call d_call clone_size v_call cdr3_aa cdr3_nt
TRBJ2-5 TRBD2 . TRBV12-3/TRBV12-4 CATGGGGRETQYF TGTGCCACCGGCGGCGGGGGAAGGGAGACCCAGTACTTC
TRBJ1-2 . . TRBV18 CASSAGDDYGYTF TGTGCCAGCTCCGCGGGGGATGACTATGGCTACACCTTC
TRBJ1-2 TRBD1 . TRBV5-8 CASSLGTGEGYGYTF TGTGCCAGCAGCTTGGGGACAGGGGAGGGCTATGGCTACACCTTC
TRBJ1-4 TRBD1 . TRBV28 CASRVDRDNEKLFF TGTGCCAGCAGGGTAGACAGGGATAATGAAAAACTGTTTTTT
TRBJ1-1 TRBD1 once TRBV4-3 CASSQRTGSTEAFF TGCGCCAGCAGCCAACGGACAGGGTCAACTGAAGCTTTCTTT
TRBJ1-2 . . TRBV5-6 CASANRVYGYTF TGTGCCAGCGCGAATCGGGTCTATGGCTACACCTTC
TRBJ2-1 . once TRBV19 CASSYVAEDEQFF TGTGCCAGTAGTTATGTGGCTGAAGATGAGCAGTTCTTC
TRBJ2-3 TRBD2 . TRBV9 CASSPGDRLAGSTDTQYF TGTGCCAGCAGCCCGGGGGATAGACTAGCGGGGAGCACAGATACGCAGTATTTT
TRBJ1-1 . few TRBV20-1 CSARAAGEAFF TGCAGTGCTAGAGCGGCCGGGGAAGCTTTCTTT
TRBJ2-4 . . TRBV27 CASSPLAKNIQYF TGTGCCAGCAGCCCATTAGCCAAAAACATTCAGTACTTC